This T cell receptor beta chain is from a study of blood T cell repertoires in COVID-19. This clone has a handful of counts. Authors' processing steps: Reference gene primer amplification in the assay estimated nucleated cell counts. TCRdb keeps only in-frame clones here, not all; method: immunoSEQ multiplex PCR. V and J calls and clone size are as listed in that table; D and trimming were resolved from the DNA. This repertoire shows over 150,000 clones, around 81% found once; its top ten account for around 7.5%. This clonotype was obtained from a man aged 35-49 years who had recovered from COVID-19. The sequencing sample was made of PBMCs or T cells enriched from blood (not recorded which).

This chain's CDR3 is CASSPLDRAWEQYF. In DNA, the CDR3 is TGTGCCAGCAGTCCCTTGGACAGGGCCTGGGAGCAGTACTTC. The chain links TRBV2 to TRBJ2-7; 8 nucleotides align to TRBD1. The germline V gene has CDR1 SNHLY and CDR2 FYNNEI. J gave up 7 bases and V 5 bases, and 10 bases lay outside the gene matches. This CDR3 spans 14 amino acids. Looking up the rest from reference TRBV2 and TRBJ2-7 gives the full variable domain: EPEVTQTPSHQVTQMGQEVILRCVPISNHLYFYWYRQILGQKVEFLVSFYNNEISEKSEIFDDQFSVERPDGSNFTLKIRSTKLEDSAMYFCASSPLDRAWEQYFGPGTRLTVT.